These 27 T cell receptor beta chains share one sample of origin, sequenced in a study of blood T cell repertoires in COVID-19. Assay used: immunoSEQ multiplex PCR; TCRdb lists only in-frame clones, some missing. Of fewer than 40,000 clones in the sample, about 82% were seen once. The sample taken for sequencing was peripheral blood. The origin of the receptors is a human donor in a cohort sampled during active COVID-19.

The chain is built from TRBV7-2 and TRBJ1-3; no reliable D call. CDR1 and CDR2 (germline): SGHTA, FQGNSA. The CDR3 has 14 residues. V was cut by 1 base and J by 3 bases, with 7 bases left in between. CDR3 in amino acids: CASSLGVRGNTIYF. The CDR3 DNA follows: TGTGCCAGCAGCTTAGGTGTCCGTGGAAACACCATATATTTT.

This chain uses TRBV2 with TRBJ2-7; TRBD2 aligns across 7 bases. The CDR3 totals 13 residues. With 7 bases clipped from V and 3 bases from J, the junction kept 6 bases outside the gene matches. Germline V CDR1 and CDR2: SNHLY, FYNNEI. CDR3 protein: CASKGGGRYEQYF. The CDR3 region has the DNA TGTGCCAGCAAAGGCGGGGGACGCTACGAGCAGTACTTC.

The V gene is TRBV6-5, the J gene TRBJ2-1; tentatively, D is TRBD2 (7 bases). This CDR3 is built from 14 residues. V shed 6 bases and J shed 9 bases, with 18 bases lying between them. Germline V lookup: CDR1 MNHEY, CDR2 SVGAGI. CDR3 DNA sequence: TGTGCCAGCAGCAGTGTCGGGGGGCCCGGTGAGCAGTTCTTC. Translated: CASSSVGGPGEQFF.

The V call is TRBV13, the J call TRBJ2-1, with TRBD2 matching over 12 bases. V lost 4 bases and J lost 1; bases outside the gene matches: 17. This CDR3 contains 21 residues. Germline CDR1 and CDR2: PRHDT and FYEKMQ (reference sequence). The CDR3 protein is CASSSLKGLAGNFLSYNEQFF. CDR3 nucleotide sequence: TGTGCCAGCAGCTCACTGAAAGGACTAGCGGGAAACTTTTTATCCTACAATGAGCAGTTCTTC.

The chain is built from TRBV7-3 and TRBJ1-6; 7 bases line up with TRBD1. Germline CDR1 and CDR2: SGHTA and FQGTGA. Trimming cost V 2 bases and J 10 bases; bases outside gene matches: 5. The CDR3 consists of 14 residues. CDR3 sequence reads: CASSLGTEGSPLHF. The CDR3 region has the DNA TGTGCCAGCAGCTTAGGGACAGAGGGATCACCCCTCCACTTT.

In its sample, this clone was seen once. In nucleotides, the CDR3 is TGTGCCAGTAGTGACGCCGGGACAGGGCCCTTCCTCGAGCAGTTCTTC. This sequence encodes CASSDAGTGPFLEQFF. The chain carries TRBV19 and TRBJ2-1, with 9 bases identical to TRBD1. The CDR3 totals 16 residues. Germline V gives CDR1 LNHDA, CDR2 SQIVND (reference sequence). V trimming: 5 bases; J trimming: 10 bases; junction bases outside the gene matches: 15. The variable domain in full, with the rest retrieved from reference TRBV19 and TRBJ2-1, is DGGITQSPKYLFRKEGQNVTLSCEQNLNHDAMYWYRQDPGQGLRLIYYSQIVNDFQKGDIAEGYSVSREKKESFPLTVTSAQKNPTAFYLCASSDAGTGPFLEQFFGPGTRLTVL.

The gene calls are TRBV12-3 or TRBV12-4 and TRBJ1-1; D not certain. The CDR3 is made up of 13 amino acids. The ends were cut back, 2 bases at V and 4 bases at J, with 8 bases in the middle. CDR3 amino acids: CASSLSTVTEAFF. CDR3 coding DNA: TGTGCCAGCAGTTTATCCACTGTCACTGAAGCTTTCTTT.

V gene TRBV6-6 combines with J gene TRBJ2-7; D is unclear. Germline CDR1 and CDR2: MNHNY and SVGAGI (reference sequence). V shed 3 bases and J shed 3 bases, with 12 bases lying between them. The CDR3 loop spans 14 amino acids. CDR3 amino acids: CASSYLPRNYEQYF. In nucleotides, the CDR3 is TGTGCCAGCAGTTATCTTCCGCGAAACTACGAGCAGTACTTC.

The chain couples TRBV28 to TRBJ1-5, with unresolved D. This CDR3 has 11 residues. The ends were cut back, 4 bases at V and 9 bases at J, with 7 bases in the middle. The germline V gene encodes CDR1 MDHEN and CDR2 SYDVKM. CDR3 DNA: TGTGCCAGCAGTTCCCCATGGCCCCAGCATTTT. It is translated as CASSSPWPQHF.

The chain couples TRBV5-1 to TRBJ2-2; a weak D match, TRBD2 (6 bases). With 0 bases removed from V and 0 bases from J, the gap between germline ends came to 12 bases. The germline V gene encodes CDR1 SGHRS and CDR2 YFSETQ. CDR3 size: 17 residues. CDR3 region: CASSLAYGGSNTGELFF. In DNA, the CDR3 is TGCGCCAGCAGCTTGGCCTATGGGGGGTCGAACACCGGGGAGCTGTTTTTT.

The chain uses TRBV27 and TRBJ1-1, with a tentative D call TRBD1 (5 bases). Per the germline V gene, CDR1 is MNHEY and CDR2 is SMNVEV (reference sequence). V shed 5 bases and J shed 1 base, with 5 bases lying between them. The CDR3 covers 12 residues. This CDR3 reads CASSTGNTEAFF. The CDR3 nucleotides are TGTGCCAGCAGTACAGGGAACACTGAAGCTTTCTTT.

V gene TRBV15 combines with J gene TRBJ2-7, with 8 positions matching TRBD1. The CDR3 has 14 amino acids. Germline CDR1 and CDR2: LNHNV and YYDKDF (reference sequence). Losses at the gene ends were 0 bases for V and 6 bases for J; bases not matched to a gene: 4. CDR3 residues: CATSRDRDRSEQYF. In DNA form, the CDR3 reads TGTGCCACCAGCAGAGATCGGGACAGGAGCGAGCAGTACTTC.

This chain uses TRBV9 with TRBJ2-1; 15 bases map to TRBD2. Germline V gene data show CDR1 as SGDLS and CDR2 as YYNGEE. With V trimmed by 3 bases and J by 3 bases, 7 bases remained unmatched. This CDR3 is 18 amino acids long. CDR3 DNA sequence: TGTGCCAGCAGCGCCGGGACTAGCGGGGGGCTATACTACAATGAGCAGTTCTTC. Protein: CASSAGTSGGLYYNEQFF.

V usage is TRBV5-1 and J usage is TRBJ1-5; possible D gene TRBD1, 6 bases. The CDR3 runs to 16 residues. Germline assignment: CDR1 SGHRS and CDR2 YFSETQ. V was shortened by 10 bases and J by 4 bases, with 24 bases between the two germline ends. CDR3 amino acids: CARCFSGHSENQPQHF. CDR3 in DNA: TGCGCCCGCTGTTTTTCGGGACACTCAGAGAATCAGCCCCAGCATTTT.

The CDR3, as DNA: TGTGCCAGCAGTTACCTACAGGACGGTTACGAGCAGTACTTC. It is translated as CASSYLQDGYEQYF. This chain links TRBV6-5 with TRBJ2-7, with D possibly TRBD1 on 5 matching bases. CDR3 length: 14 amino acids. V lost 2 bases to trimming and J lost 4 bases, with 12 bases between them. CDR1 and CDR2 from the germline V gene are MNHEY and SVGAGI.

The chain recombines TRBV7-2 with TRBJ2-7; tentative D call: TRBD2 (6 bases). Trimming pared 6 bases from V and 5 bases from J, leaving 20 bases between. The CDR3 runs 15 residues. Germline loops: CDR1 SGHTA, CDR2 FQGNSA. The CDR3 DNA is TGTGCCAGCAGGGGAGGACTCGGTAAGAGGGACGAGCAGTACTTC. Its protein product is CASRGGLGKRDEQYF.

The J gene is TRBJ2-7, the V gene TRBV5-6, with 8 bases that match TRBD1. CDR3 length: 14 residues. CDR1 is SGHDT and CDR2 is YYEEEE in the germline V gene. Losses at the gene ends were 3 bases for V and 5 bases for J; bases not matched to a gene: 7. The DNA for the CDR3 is TGTGCCAGCAGCTCAACTCAGGGGGCGGACGAGCAGTACTTC. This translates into CASSSTQGADEQYF.

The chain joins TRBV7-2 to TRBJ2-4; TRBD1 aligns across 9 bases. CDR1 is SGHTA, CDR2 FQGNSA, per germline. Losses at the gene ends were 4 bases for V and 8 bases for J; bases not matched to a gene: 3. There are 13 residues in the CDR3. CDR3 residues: CASSSWTGDIQYF. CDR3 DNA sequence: TGTGCCAGCAGCTCTTGGACAGGGGACATTCAGTACTTC.

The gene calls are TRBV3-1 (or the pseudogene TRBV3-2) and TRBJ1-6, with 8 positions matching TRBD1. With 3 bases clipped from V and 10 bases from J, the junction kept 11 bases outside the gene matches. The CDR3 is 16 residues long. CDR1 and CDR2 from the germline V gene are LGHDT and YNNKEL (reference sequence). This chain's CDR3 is CASSQSDREAKSPLHF. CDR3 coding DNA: TGTGCCAGCAGCCAGTCGGACAGGGAAGCGAAATCACCCCTCCACTTT.

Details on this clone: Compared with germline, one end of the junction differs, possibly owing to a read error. The CDR3 nucleotides are TGTGCTAGCAGCTTAGTGGGGGGGCCTCCCAATGAGCAGTTCTTC. Protein sequence: CASSLVGGPPNEQFF. The gene calls are TRBV7-7 and TRBJ2-1, with D perhaps matching TRBD2 (7 bases). This CDR3 is built from 15 residues. The germline gives CDR1 SSHAT, CDR2 FNYEAQ (reference sequence).

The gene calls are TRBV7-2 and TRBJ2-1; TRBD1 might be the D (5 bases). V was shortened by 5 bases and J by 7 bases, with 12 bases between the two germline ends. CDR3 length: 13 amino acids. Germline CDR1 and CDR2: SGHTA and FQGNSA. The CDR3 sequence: CASSPYRTNEQFF. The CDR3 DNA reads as TGTGCCAGCAGCCCCTACAGGACAAATGAGCAGTTCTTC.

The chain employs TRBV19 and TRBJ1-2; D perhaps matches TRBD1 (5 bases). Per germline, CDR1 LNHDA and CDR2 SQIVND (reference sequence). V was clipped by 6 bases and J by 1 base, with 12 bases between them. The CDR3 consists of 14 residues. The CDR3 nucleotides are TGTGCCAGTAGATTATCGGGGGTTAACTATGGCTACACCTTC. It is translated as CASRLSGVNYGYTF.

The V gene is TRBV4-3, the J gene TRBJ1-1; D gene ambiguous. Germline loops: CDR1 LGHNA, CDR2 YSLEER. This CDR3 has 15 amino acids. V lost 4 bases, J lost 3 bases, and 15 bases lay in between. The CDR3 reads CASSRTPDWYTEAFF. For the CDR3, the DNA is TGCGCCAGCAGCCGCACCCCGGACTGGTACACTGAAGCTTTCTTT.

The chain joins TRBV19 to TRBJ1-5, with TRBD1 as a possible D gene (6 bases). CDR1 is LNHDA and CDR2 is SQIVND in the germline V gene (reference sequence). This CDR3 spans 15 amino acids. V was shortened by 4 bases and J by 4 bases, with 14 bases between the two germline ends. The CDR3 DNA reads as TGTGCCAGTAGTACTCAAGGGGGGGGGAATCAGCCCCAGCATTTT. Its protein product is CASSTQGGGNQPQHF. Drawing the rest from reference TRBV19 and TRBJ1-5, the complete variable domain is DGGITQSPKYLFRKEGQNVTLSCEQNLNHDAMYWYRQDPGQGLRLIYYSQIVNDFQKGDIAEGYSVSREKKESFPLTVTSAQKNPTAFYLCASSTQGGGNQPQHFGDGTRLSIL.

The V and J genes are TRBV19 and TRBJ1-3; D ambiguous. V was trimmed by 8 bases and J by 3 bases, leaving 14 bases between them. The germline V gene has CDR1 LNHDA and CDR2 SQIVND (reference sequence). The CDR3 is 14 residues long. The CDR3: CASSYISSGNTIYF. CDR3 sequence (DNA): TGTGCCAGTTCGTACATTTCAAGTGGAAACACCATATATTTT.

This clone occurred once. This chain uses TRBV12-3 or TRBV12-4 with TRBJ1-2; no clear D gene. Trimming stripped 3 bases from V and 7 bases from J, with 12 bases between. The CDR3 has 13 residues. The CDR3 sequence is CASSFLYGLGYTF. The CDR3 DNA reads TGTGCCAGCAGTTTTTTATACGGACTTGGCTACACCTTC.

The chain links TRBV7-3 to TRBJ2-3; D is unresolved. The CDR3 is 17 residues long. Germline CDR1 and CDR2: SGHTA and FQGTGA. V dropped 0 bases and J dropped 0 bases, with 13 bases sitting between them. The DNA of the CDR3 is TGTGCCAGCAGCTTAACCGGTTCACTAACTAGCACAGATACGCAGTATTTT. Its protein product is CASSLTGSLTSTDTQYF.